This section outlines one TCR beta chain sequence together with its context. The method was immunoSEQ multiplex PCR; TCRdb's version includes in-frame clones alone and lacks a portion of them. In the table there are more than 85,000 clones, 88% of which are singletons. This record comes from a study of blood T cell repertoires in COVID-19. For the study at large: PBMCs, B-cell-depleted T cells, or T cells provided the cDNA or gDNA that made up the material.

Patients from Seattle were sampled longitudinally, starting during active infection. Germline V gene lookup returns CDR1 LGHNA and CDR2 YNFKEQ. Trimming cost V 0 bases and J 0 bases, with 22 bases left between them. This CDR3 is built from 20 residues. This receptor was obtained from a man in his fifties or sixties with COVID-19, enrolled during active disease. The V and J genes are TRBV4-2 and TRBJ2-3; weak D call: TRBD1 (7 bases). Sequencing was done on a sample of peripheral blood. CDR3 loop: CASSQDSIIRRGQSTDTQYF. Here the CDR3 DNA reads TGTGCCAGCAGCCAAGATTCCATTATCCGGAGGGGACAGAGCACAGATACGCAGTATTTT.